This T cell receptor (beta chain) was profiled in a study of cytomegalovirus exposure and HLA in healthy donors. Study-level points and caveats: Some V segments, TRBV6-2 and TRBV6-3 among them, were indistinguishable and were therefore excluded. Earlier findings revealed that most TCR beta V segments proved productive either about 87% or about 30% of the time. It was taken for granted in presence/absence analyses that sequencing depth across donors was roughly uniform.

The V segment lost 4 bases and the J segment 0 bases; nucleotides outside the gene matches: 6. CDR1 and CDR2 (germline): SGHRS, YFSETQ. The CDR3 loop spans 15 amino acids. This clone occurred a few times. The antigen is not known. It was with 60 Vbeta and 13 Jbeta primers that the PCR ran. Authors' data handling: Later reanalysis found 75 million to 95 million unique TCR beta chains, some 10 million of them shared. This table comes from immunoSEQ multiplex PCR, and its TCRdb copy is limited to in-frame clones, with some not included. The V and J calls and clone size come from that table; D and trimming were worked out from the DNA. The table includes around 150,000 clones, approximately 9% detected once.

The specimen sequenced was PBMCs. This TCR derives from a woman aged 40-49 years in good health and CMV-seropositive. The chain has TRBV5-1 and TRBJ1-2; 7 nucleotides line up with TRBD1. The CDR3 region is CASSNPGQPNYGYTF. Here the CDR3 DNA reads TGCGCCAGCAGCAATCCGGGACAGCCTAACTATGGCTACACCTTC.